The 16 T cell receptor beta chains below all came from one sample that was sequenced in a study of regulatory T cells in long-lasting Graves disease. Time point noted: persistent/refractory GD, antithyroid drugs over 5 years with positive TRAb. PBMC RNA served as the TCR library source. CDR3-region Arm-PCR and iRepertoire HTBI primers produced the TCR beta libraries. TCRdb itself ran the multiplex PCR reads through MiXCR, one entry per CDR3 protein. The top ten hold around 30% of the sample, which has 350,000 to 450,000 distinct CDR3 sequences, approximately 23% seen once. The sample here was peripheral blood mononuclear cells (PBMCs), taken when the disease was refractory, from a patient treated with antithyroid drugs. Receptor source: a middle-aged woman with Graves disease.

The gene calls are TRBV12-3 or TRBV12-4 and TRBJ2-3; 7 nucleotides align to TRBD2. This CDR3 has 15 residues. Unmatched junction bases numbered 9, after V lost 7 bases and J lost 2 bases. The CDR3 here is CASTSSGHYTDTQYF. In nucleotides, the CDR3 is TGTGCCAGCACGTCTAGCGGACACTACACAGATACGCAGTATTTT.

This clonotype has a single count. This clone may be a read error of a much larger clone one base away. This rearrangement joins TRBV6-2 or TRBV6-3 to TRBJ1-4; D gene unclear. Germline V gene data show CDR1 as MNHEY and CDR2 as SVGEGT. The CDR3 is made up of 13 amino acids. V was clipped by 2 bases and J by 2 bases, with 3 bases between them. The CDR3 protein is CASSYPTNEKLFF. Here the CDR3 DNA reads TGTGCCAGCAGTTACCCGACTAATGAAAAACTGTTTTTT.

The J gene is TRBJ1-1, the V gene TRBV30; D gene ambiguous. V was trimmed by 6 bases and J by 4 bases, leaving 15 bases between them. Germline CDR1 and CDR2: GTSNPN and SVGIG (reference sequence). The CDR3 totals 13 residues. This CDR3 is CACANQGFTEAFF. The CDR3 nucleotides are TGTGCCTGCGCAAACCAAGGGTTCACTGAAGCTTTCTTT.

This clonotype was detected many times. This chain uses TRBV11-2 with TRBJ2-7, with D perhaps TRBD1 or TRBD2 (5 bases each). Germline V gene data show CDR1 as SGHAT and CDR2 as FQNNGV. V lost 2 bases to trimming and J lost 6 bases, with 11 bases between them. The CDR3 covers 13 residues. The DNA for the CDR3 is TGTGCCAGCAGCTTACAGTTGGGGACCGAGCAGTACTTC. This sequence encodes CASSLQLGTEQYF.

The chain links TRBV9 to TRBJ2-7; 7 bases are shared with TRBD1. Per germline, CDR1 SGDLS and CDR2 YYNGEE. Losses at the gene ends were 0 bases for V and 5 bases for J; bases not matched to a gene: 14. There are 17 residues in the CDR3. The CDR3 region is CASSVGGAGQVLNEQYF. The DNA for the CDR3 is TGTGCCAGCAGCGTAGGAGGTGCTGGACAGGTTCTCAACGAGCAGTACTTC.

Notes on this clonotype: With a much larger clone just one base away, this may be a read error. The J gene is TRBJ2-3, the V gene TRBV2; D not certain. The J call could be wrong; TRBJ1-5 is a better fit for the DNA end. The length of the CDR3 is 15 residues. Germline V lookup: CDR1 SNHLY, CDR2 FYNNEI. CDR3 protein: CASKGLALSTDTQHF. CDR3 bases: TGTGCCAGCAAAGGACTAGCGCTTAGCACAGATACGCAGCATTTT.

This clonotype was seen repeatedly, ten times or more. The chain uses TRBV11-2 and TRBJ1-1; D ambiguous. The V gene's germline CDR1 is SGHAT and CDR2 FQNNGV. V was pared by 3 bases and J by 0 bases, with 14 bases between. This CDR3 region has 16 residues. The CDR3 nucleotides are TGTGCCAGCAGCTTCACATACATAGTCATGAACACTGAAGCTTTCTTT. Its protein is CASSFTYIVMNTEAFF.

The rearrangement links TRBV5-1 to TRBJ2-5, with D hard to call. Germline CDR1 SGHRS, CDR2 YFSETQ. The V end was cut by 0 bases, the J end by 2 bases, with 8 bases between. The CDR3 is 14 residues long. The CDR3 sequence: CASSLVRDQETQYF. The CDR3 DNA reads as TGCGCCAGCAGCTTGGTTAGGGATCAAGAGACCCAGTACTTC. Based on the CDR3 plus reference TRBV5-1 and TRBJ2-5, the full variable domain is KAGVTQTPRYLIKTRGQQVTLSCSPISGHRSVSWYQQTPGQGLQFLFEYFSETQRNKGNFPGRFSGRQFSNSRSEMNVSTLELGDSALYLCASSLVRDQETQYFGPGTRLLVL.

The chain uses TRBV6-1 and TRBJ2-1, with 7 bases that match TRBD2. Germline V gives CDR1 MNHNS, CDR2 SASEGT. V was pared by 6 bases and J by 7 bases, with 27 bases of the junction left unmatched. The CDR3 runs 20 residues. CDR3 region: CASSLAPSGPSTTQYNEQFF. The CDR3 DNA is TGTGCCAGCAGCCTAGCCCCTAGCGGTCCGAGCACGACCCAATATAATGAGCAGTTCTTC.

This clonotype was counted ten times or more. The V gene is TRBV28, the J gene TRBJ1-2; TRBD1 aligns across 10 bases. The CDR3 is 15 residues long. The V gene's germline CDR1 is MDHEN and CDR2 SYDVKM. V was pared by 5 bases and J by 6 bases, with 9 bases of the junction left unmatched. In nucleotides, the CDR3 is TGTGCCAGCAGTACCTCCTCGACAGGGGGCGATGGCTACACCTTC. Translation: CASSTSSTGGDGYTF.

This clonotype was found many times. The genes are TRBV28 and TRBJ2-7; 10 nucleotides agree with TRBD2. After removal of 1 base from V and 6 bases from J, the junction contained 12 bases not matched to a gene. The CDR3 contains 17 residues. Germline CDR1 MDHEN, CDR2 SYDVKM. DNA for the CDR3: TGTGCCAGCAGTTTATCTAGCGGGAGAAAATTGGGAGGCGAGCAGTACTTC. Translated: CASSLSSGRKLGGEQYF.

With respect to this clonotype: A much larger clone sits a single nucleotide away, making a read error possible. The chain has TRBV11-2 and TRBJ1-1; D unclear. Per the germline V gene, CDR1 is SGHAT and CDR2 is FQNNGV. Trimming pared 4 bases from V and 1 base from J, leaving 10 bases between. The CDR3 totals 14 residues. CDR3 in amino acids: CASSSDWGNTEAFF. Written as DNA, the CDR3 is TGTGCCAGCAGCTCGGATTGGGGGAACACTGAAGCTTTCTTT.

There are many counts of this clonotype. This sequence joins TRBV27 and TRBJ1-1, with 8 bases fitting TRBD1. J was trimmed by 1 base and V by 2 bases; bases with no gene match: 6. Germline values: CDR1 MNHEY, CDR2 SMNVEV (reference sequence). The CDR3 sequence is 16 residues long. CDR3 DNA sequence: TGTGCCAGCAGTTTAGGACAGGGTATTGAGAACACTGAAGCTTTCTTT. Encoded protein: CASSLGQGIENTEAFF.

This clonotype was seen at least ten times. This sequence joins TRBV12-3 or TRBV12-4 and TRBJ1-1; D uncertain. V was cut by 8 bases and J by 6 bases, with 16 bases left in between. This CDR3 has 13 residues. The CDR3 protein is CASVRRMVAEAFF. CDR3 nucleotides: TGTGCCAGCGTTCGGAGAATGGTTGCTGAAGCTTTCTTT.

The CDR3 DNA reads as TGCAGTGCTAAGGGACCTGGAGGAAACACCATATATTTT. It encodes CSAKGPGGNTIYF. The gene calls are TRBV20-1 and TRBJ1-3; tentative D call: TRBD1 (5 bases). Germline CDR1 and CDR2: DFQATT and SNEGSKA (reference sequence). The length of the CDR3 is 13 residues. V was cut by 4 bases and J by 4 bases, with 11 bases left in between.

This clonotype appeared many times. The DNA of the CDR3 is TGTGCCAGCAGTTTATATTTGGTGGATGGAGGTTTGGAGACCCAGTACTTC. Translated: CASSLYLVDGGLETQYF. This rearrangement joins TRBV28 to TRBJ2-5; weak D call: TRBD2 (5 bases). The CDR3 contains 17 residues. Germline V gene data show CDR1 as MDHEN and CDR2 as SYDVKM. The germline V and J ends were trimmed by 1 base and 5 bases, with 20 bases remaining between them.